This TCR beta chain was identified in a study of technical replicates of blood from a handful of donors. Data came from immunoSEQ multiplex PCR; TCRdb stores just in-frame clones and leaves some out. The sample has approximately 81,000 clones; roughly four fifths are singletons. The CDR3 has 13 residues. CDR1 is SGHKS, CDR2 YYEKEE, per germline (reference sequence). V lost 1 base and J 6 bases, leaving 10 bases between the germline ends. The chain links TRBV5-5 to TRBJ1-2; no clear D. The sequencing sample was made of PBMCs. The clonotype originates from a human donor in good health. Some clones in this sample may be carry-over from other donors' samples. The CDR3: CASSLSQVDGYTF. CDR3 DNA sequence: TGTGCCAGCAGCTTGTCCCAGGTAGATGGCTACACCTTC.